This section outlines one T cell receptor beta chain sequence together with its context. The record originates from a study of cytomegalovirus exposure and HLA in healthy donors. At the level of the study: Early released data comprised around 85 million unique TCRs from HLA-typed donors.

Germline values: CDR1 MDHEN, CDR2 SYDVKM. Between the trimmed V and J ends, which lost 3 bases and 6 bases, there was a span of 11 bases. The CDR3 is 13 amino acids. The PCR had 60 Vbeta and 13 Jbeta primers. TCRdb's copy holds only in-frame clones and misses some; the assay was immunoSEQ multiplex PCR. The table has more than 90,000 clones, roughly four fifths seen once. The clonotype originates from a middle-aged man in good health and CMV-seronegative. Sequencing was performed on PBMCs. The chain couples TRBV28 to TRBJ1-2; no reliable D call. CDR3 nucleotides: TGTGCCAGCAGTTTGGCGGGAAAAGATGGCTACACCTTC. It yields the protein CASSLAGKDGYTF.